The 5 T cell receptor beta chains below all came from one sample that was sequenced in a study of blood T cell repertoires in COVID-19. The assay was immunoSEQ multiplex PCR, and TCRdb's table has in-frame clones only and misses some. Of 30,000 to 40,000 clones in the sample, roughly four fifths are singletons; the top ten hold about 42%. Sequenced input: peripheral blood. The origin of the receptors is a man at least 80 years old with active or convalescent COVID-19.

This sequence joins TRBV24-1 and TRBJ2-1, with TRBD2 as a possible D gene (5 bases). The CDR3 is 17 amino acids. The germline V gene has CDR1 KGHDR and CDR2 SFDVKD. V was cut by 7 bases and J by 8 bases, with 26 bases left in between. The CDR3 region has the DNA TGTGCCACCAGAACTAGGCTCCCTGGAAGAGCGTCCGATGAGCAGTTCTTC. It codes for CATRTRLPGRASDEQFF.

The chain has TRBV6-1 and TRBJ2-1, with 9 bases identical to TRBD2. With 2 bases clipped from V and 7 bases from J, the junction kept 6 bases outside the gene matches. The germline V gene has CDR1 MNHNS and CDR2 SASEGT. This CDR3 comprises 15 residues. The CDR3 sequence is CASSEPSGRFNEQFF. CDR3 nucleotides: TGTGCCAGCAGTGAACCGAGCGGGAGGTTTAATGAGCAGTTCTTC.

The chain employs TRBV5-6 and TRBJ2-7; TRBD2 matches at 8 bases. The CDR3 totals 14 residues. The junction had 7 bases not matched to a gene; V was cut back by 5 bases and J by 3 bases. Germline lookup yields CDR1 SGHDT and CDR2 YYEEEE. CDR3 in amino acids: CASSSGTRFYEQYF. CDR3 bases: TGTGCCAGCAGTTCCGGGACTAGATTCTACGAGCAGTACTTC.

The rearrangement links TRBV25-1 to TRBJ2-4; TRBD2 is a possible D gene (7 bases). The CDR3 is 15 amino acids. Germline V CDR1 and CDR2: MGHDK, SYGVNS. V gave up 3 bases and J gave up 7 bases, with 16 bases separating them. The CDR3 is CASSDRGALRNIQYF. CDR3 DNA: TGTGCCAGCAGTGACCGGGGGGCTCTGAGGAACATTCAGTACTTC.

This clone came up once. The rearrangement joins TRBV3-1 (or the pseudogene TRBV3-2) to TRBJ2-1, with 8 bases aligning to TRBD2. Germline V gene data show CDR1 as LGHDT and CDR2 as YNNKEL (reference sequence). The CDR3 runs to 16 residues. V lost 4 bases, J lost 7 bases, and 12 bases stayed unmatched. CDR3 sequence (DNA): TGTGCCAGCAGCCCCCTACCCAGCGGGAGTAGAAATGAGCAGTTCTTC. Encoded protein: CASSPLPSGSRNEQFF.